This paragraph covers one TCR beta chain sequence. This clonotype was detected a few times. The antigen it binds to is not known. The sample holds no much larger clone one base away, and base qualities are not on file. These data come from a study of human T cells and chemical hapten exposure (dated by TCRdb to the early 2020s). For context, the study as a whole: For sensitization, 2% DPC in acetone was applied to a 2 cm by 2 cm area of upper inner arm skin. Weekly therapeutic DPC doses were additionally applied to the scalp of patients throughout the roughly 25-week study period. Patch tests used Finn chambers with 0.01% DPC on the upper back, scored after 6 days by International Contact Dermatitis Research Group standards. The patient cohort, mostly female, included alopecia areata with under or over 50% scalp involvement, alopecia totalis and alopecia universalis. The libraries were sequenced as a pool, and the TCR yield per sample differed mostly because of small variations in library volumes within the pool. Peripheral blood TCR repertoire changes were tracked in vivo in alopecia patients during primary and secondary sensitization to the hapten diphenylcyclopropenone (DPC). Patient blood was sampled pre-sensitization (week 0) and at 2, 6 and about 24 weeks after DPC sensitization. Twenty-nine alopecia patients provided blood for TCR sequencing at one to four time points (pre-sensitization, 2, 6 and 24 weeks).

Receptor libraries were prepared by RACE. Sequencing was performed on a NextSeq 500. During library preparation, unique molecular identifiers were attached to individual cDNA molecules so that TCRs could be counted in a quantitative, reproducible way. Each blood RNA sample was used to sequence both TCR alpha and TCR beta chains. The paper's processing steps were these. A median of approximately 96,000 TCRs per sample was observed, with a range of about 23,224 to 700,000. V, J and CDR3 annotation of the TCR reads was performed with the Decombinator software suite. Every sample was subsampled to the same number of TCRs (28,000) for the PS versus PT1 abundance plots. TCRs were defined as expanded if absent before sensitization and observed at least eight times at the 2-week time point. Using fastp trimming at Q25 and MiXCR clonotype assembly, TCRdb reanalyzed the public sequencing data and kept in-frame beta chains. Rows matching on CDR3 protein sequence are summarized as one entry with the most common DNA and genes. TCRdb, rather than the study authors, made the V and J calls. The sample includes 73,000 or so distinct CDR3 sequences, with roughly 8.5% observed a single time. Of the sample, roughly 3% falls within the top ten clones.

General conclusions and limits of the study: The number of PT1 expanded TCRs positively correlated with patch test score, significant at thresholds 8, 16 and 32 but not 4. No change with DPC sensitization was found in the number of TCRs above 1 in 1000 frequency, and no evidence of global repertoire structure alterations was found. Because every patient had alopecia, a presumed autoimmune disease, the patients' immune response might differ from that of healthy individuals. Repeated subsampling changed both the strength of the expansion versus patch-test correlation and the threshold at which that correlation became significant. Significantly more large CDR3 similarity clusters were formed by expanded TCRs than by pre-sensitization or healthy control sets, consistent with antigen-driven responses.

The time point label here, explained by the study, means: patch test 2, 6 weeks after DPC sensitization. This sample's treatment or condition label indicates: therapeutic diphenylcyclopropenone sensitization with weekly scalp DPC. Blood at each patch-test visit was drawn before the patch test was applied. Eligible patients were aged 18 to 70, diagnosed with alopecia, deemed suitable for DPC therapy, and excluded if pregnant. Total RNA was isolated from unfractionated whole blood collected in Tempus Blood RNA tubes. CDR1 SEHNR and CDR2 FQNEAQ are derived from the germline V gene (reference sequence). V is shortened by 5 bases, J by 5 bases, and the region joining them spans 16 bases. From the cysteine up to the phenylalanine, the CDR3 has a length of 16 residues. Of the read, only the CDR3 DNA is kept; its 48 bases are in frame from base 1.

Recombination joined TRBV7-9 with TRBJ1-6; confidence is insufficient to name the D gene. Material: whole blood, obtained in connection with sensitization to the hapten diphenylcyclopropenone (DPC). The TCR originated in a woman aged 45-65 years with alopecia areata. Some clones in this sample may be carry-over from other donors' samples. The nucleotide sequence reads TGTGCCAGCAGCCTCCTGCGTCCAACGGATAATTCACCCCTCCACTTT. It encodes CASSLLRPTDNSPLHF.